Shown below are 10 T cell receptor beta chains from a single sample sequenced in a study of regulatory T cells in long-lasting Graves disease. With iRepertoire HTBI primers and Arm-PCR of CDR3 regions, TCR beta libraries were built. Using its own MiXCR run on the multiplex PCR reads, TCRdb lists one record per CDR3 protein. The sample lists approximately 290,000 distinct CDR3 sequences; roughly 21% were seen once. Time point defined: persistent/refractory GD, antithyroid drugs over 5 years with positive TRAb. From PBMCs, RNA was extracted and then used to make the TCR library. The starting material was peripheral blood mononuclear cells (PBMCs), obtained when the disease was refractory, from a patient treated with antithyroid drugs. Source of these receptors: a female donor with Graves disease.

Points on this clonotype: Likely a read error: the CDR3 ends without its conserved phenylalanine or tryptophan. The chain has TRBV12-3 or TRBV12-4 and TRBJ2-2, with unresolved D. This CDR3 has 16 residues. V was clipped by 4 bases and J by 0 bases, with 12 bases between them. This chain's CDR3 is CASSSLTLANTGELFS. CDR3 bases: TGTGCCAGCAGTTCCCTGACGCTGGCGAACACCGGGGAGCTGTTTTCT.

The chain joins TRBV4-1 to TRBJ2-7; possibly TRBD2 for D (6 bases). The V and J ends lost 1 base and 4 bases respectively, with 14 bases between them. This CDR3 region has 15 residues. Germline V lookup: CDR1 MGHRA, CDR2 YSYEKL. CDR3 region: CASSQVPGDLYEQYF. CDR3 DNA: TGCGCCAGCAGCCAAGTTCCGGGAGACCTTTACGAGCAGTACTTC.

The chain links TRBV7-9 to TRBJ1-5; 7 positions match TRBD1. J lost 5 bases, V lost 0 bases, and 7 bases had no gene match. CDR3 length: 16 residues. Germline V gene lookup returns CDR1 SEHNR and CDR2 FQNEAQ (reference sequence). CDR3 loop: CASSLAAGGADQPQHF. CDR3 in DNA: TGTGCCAGCAGCTTAGCGGCAGGGGGGGCCGATCAGCCCCAGCATTTT.

The chain combines TRBV29-1 with TRBJ2-7, with TRBD2 as a possible D gene (7 bases). Germline V gives CDR1 SQVTM, CDR2 ANQGSEA. The CDR3 runs 13 residues. Trimming shortened V by 7 bases and J by 4 bases, and 17 bases separated the two germline ends. The DNA of the CDR3 is TGCAGCGCGGCGGGGGCAGGGAGGTACGAGCAGTACTTC. The encoded protein is CSAAGAGRYEQYF.

Comments on this clonotype: A single base separates this from a much larger clone, so it may be a read error. The chain has TRBV10-3 and TRBJ1-5; D unclear. The CDR3 spans 12 residues. The V gene's germline CDR1 is ENHRY and CDR2 SYGVKD. In DNA, the CDR3 is TGTGTCACCGCCACCAGCAATCAGCCCCAGCATTTT. This translates into CVTATSNQPQHF.

This clonotype was picked up many times. V usage is TRBV27 and J usage is TRBJ1-2, with D maybe TRBD1 (6 bases). CDR1 MNHEY and CDR2 SMNVEV come from the germline V gene (reference sequence). V lost 8 bases and J lost 4, with 17 bases in between. CDR3 length equals 14 residues. The CDR3 DNA reads TGTGCCAGCGGCCAACCAGGGGTAGCCTATGGCTACACCTTC. This gives the protein CASGQPGVAYGYTF.

This clonotype was counted ten times or more. This may be a read error, as it is one base from a much larger clone. This CDR3 is CASSLGGVGTEAFF. CDR3 nucleotide sequence: TGTGCCAGCAGCTTAGGGGGAGTGGGCACTGAAGCTTTCTTT. This chain joins TRBV7-9 and TRBJ1-1; D is unresolved. The CDR3 spans 14 residues. CDR1 is SEHNR, CDR2 FQNEAQ, per germline (reference sequence). V was clipped by 1 base and J by 4 bases, with 10 bases between them.

The chain employs TRBV4-3 and TRBJ2-7; 12 nucleotides line up with TRBD2. The CDR3 sequence is 16 residues long. V lost 5 bases and J lost 1; bases outside the gene matches: 6. Per the germline V gene, CDR1 is LGHNA and CDR2 is YSLEER. CDR3 nucleotide sequence: TGCGCCAGCAGCGGCGGACTAGCGGGGCCATCCTACGAGCAGTACTTC. It translates to CASSGGLAGPSYEQYF.

The sample holds many counts of this clonotype. The chain uses TRBV20-1 and TRBJ2-7, with 8 bases fitting TRBD1. The CDR3 loop spans 12 amino acids. V gave up 7 bases and J gave up 6 bases; unmatched junction bases: 8. Per germline, CDR1 DFQATT and CDR2 SNEGSKA (reference sequence). In DNA, the CDR3 is TGCAGTGTACCGGGACAGGCCTCCGAGCAGTACTTC. Translation gives CSVPGQASEQYF.

Many counts were recorded for this clonotype. This chain uses TRBV2 with TRBJ2-5; 7 bases match TRBD1. V lost 8 bases to trimming and J lost 2 bases; unmatched junction nucleotides: 8. The germline V gene has CDR1 SNHLY and CDR2 FYNNEI. This CDR3 is built from 14 residues. CDR3 sequence reads: CASELGTAQETQYF. The CDR3 DNA reads as TGTGCCAGCGAGTTGGGGACAGCGCAAGAGACCCAGTACTTC.